Shown below are 24 T cell receptor beta chains from a single sample sequenced in a study of blood T cell repertoires in COVID-19. Clones were read by immunoSEQ multiplex PCR, and TCRdb kept only the in-frame ones, dropping some. The profile covers some 150,000 clones, with about nine tenths appearing a single time and about 10% taken by the ten largest. Sequencing was carried out using peripheral blood. The receptors were sampled from a man over 45 with active or convalescent COVID-19.

This clone was picked up one time. The CDR3 DNA reads TGTGCCAGCAGCGAAACAGGGTCTGGCGAGCAGTACTTC. Translated, it gives CASSETGSGEQYF. This rearrangement joins TRBV12-3 or TRBV12-4 to TRBJ2-7, with TRBD1 as a possible D gene (6 bases). The ends were cut back, 6 bases at V and 6 bases at J, with 15 bases in the middle. The CDR3 contains 13 residues.

The chain employs TRBV7-9 and TRBJ2-1, with 10 bases that match TRBD2. Germline V gene data show CDR1 as SEHNR and CDR2 as FQNEAQ (reference sequence). V trimming: 2 bases; J trimming: 9 bases; junction bases outside the gene matches: 7. The CDR3 loop spans 15 amino acids. This chain's CDR3 is CASSLTASGSGEQFF. The CDR3 DNA reads TGTGCCAGCAGCTTAACAGCTAGCGGGAGTGGTGAGCAGTTCTTC.

The gene calls are TRBV28 and TRBJ1-4, with a possible D match to TRBD1 (6 bases). V was pared by 6 bases and J by 8 bases, with 16 bases between. The CDR3 sequence is 14 residues long. The V gene's germline CDR1 is MDHEN and CDR2 SYDVKM. The CDR3, as DNA: TGTGCCAGCAGAAGACAGGTACGAATAGAAAAACTGTTTTTT. Its translation: CASRRQVRIEKLFF.

J is TRBJ2-4 and V is TRBV27; D may be TRBD1 (5 bases). Trimming removed 2 bases from V and 8 bases from J, with 13 bases in between. CDR3 length: 14 residues. Germline V gene lookup returns CDR1 MNHEY and CDR2 SMNVEV (reference sequence). The CDR3 spells CASSLQALGDIQYF. The CDR3 DNA sequence: TGTGCCAGCAGTTTACAGGCCCTAGGGGACATTCAGTACTTC.

V is TRBV6-1 and J is TRBJ1-4; perhaps TRBD1 as D (6 bases). The germline CDR1 and CDR2 sequences are MNHNS and SASEGT. CDR3 size: 15 residues. Trimming took 2 bases from V and 5 from J, leaving 12 bases between them. The CDR3 DNA reads as TGTGCCAGCAGTGAAACCGACAGGAGAAATGAAAAACTGTTTTTT. It codes for CASSETDRRNEKLFF.

The rearrangement links TRBV27 to TRBJ2-3; 7 bases agree with TRBD2. The germline CDR1 and CDR2 sequences are MNHEY and SMNVEV (reference sequence). The V and J ends lost 5 bases and 5 bases, in that order; junction bases with no gene match: 10. This CDR3 contains 15 residues. The CDR3 sequence is CASSPRGTSEDTQYF. The CDR3 DNA reads as TGTGCCAGCAGTCCCCGAGGTACTAGCGAAGATACGCAGTATTTT.

This sequence joins TRBV4-3 and TRBJ1-3; 10 bases line up with TRBD1. The ends lost 5 bases at V and 0 bases at J; junction bases unmatched: 7. Germline V CDR1 and CDR2: LGHNA, YSLEER. This CDR3 has 17 residues. The CDR3 spells CASSVTGGGSSGNTIYF. In DNA form, the CDR3 reads TGCGCCAGCAGCGTGACAGGGGGCGGAAGCTCTGGAAACACCATATATTTT.

The genes are TRBV19 and TRBJ2-2; 7 nucleotides agree with TRBD2. Looked up from germline, CDR1 is LNHDA and CDR2 is SQIVND (reference sequence). The V and J ends lost 9 bases and 2 bases, in that order; junction bases with no gene match: 18. The CDR3 is 18 amino acids. The chain's CDR3 is CASTQNWGGRKNTGELFF. In DNA form, the CDR3 reads TGTGCCAGCACCCAAAACTGGGGCGGGAGAAAAAACACCGGGGAGCTGTTTTTT.

The rearrangement uses TRBV19 and TRBJ2-2; D gene unclear. CDR1 and CDR2 from the germline V gene are LNHDA and SQIVND (reference sequence). V was clipped by 8 bases and J by 2 bases, with 9 bases between them. The CDR3 consists of 13 residues. The CDR3 loop reads CASCRVNTGELFF. The CDR3 nucleotides read TGTGCCAGTTGTCGGGTAAACACCGGGGAGCTGTTTTTT. Looking up the rest from reference TRBV19 and TRBJ2-2 gives the full variable domain: DGGITQSPKYLFRKEGQNVTLSCEQNLNHDAMYWYRQDPGQGLRLIYYSQIVNDFQKGDIAEGYSVSREKKESFPLTVTSAQKNPTAFYLCASCRVNTGELFFGEGSRLTVL.

The V gene is TRBV16, the J gene TRBJ2-1, with unresolved D. Germline CDR1 is KGHSY and CDR2 is FQNENV. V lost 0 bases, J lost 0 bases, and 9 bases lay in between. This CDR3 comprises 16 residues. CDR3 in amino acids: CASSQSFASSYNEQFF. In DNA form, the CDR3 reads TGTGCCAGCAGCCAATCGTTCGCGAGCTCCTACAATGAGCAGTTCTTC. Looking up the rest from reference TRBV16 and TRBJ2-1 gives the full variable domain: GEEVAQTPKHLVRGEGQKAKLYCAPIKGHSYVFWYQQVLKNEFKFLISFQNENVFDETGMPKERFSAKCLPNSPCSLEIQATKLEDSAVYFCASSQSFASSYNEQFFGPGTRLTVL.

This clone was seen a handful of times. The DNA of the CDR3 is TGTGCCAGCAGTTTCGGGGGGGCGGTGAATGAAAAACTGTTTTTT. Its protein product is CASSFGGAVNEKLFF. V usage is TRBV27 and J usage is TRBJ1-4; tentative D call: TRBD1 (6 bases). The V end lost 3 bases, the J end lost 5 bases, and 13 bases lay between the germline ends. This CDR3 has 15 residues. Germline loops: CDR1 MNHEY, CDR2 SMNVEV (reference sequence). Using reference TRBV27 and TRBJ1-4 for the parts outside the CDR3, the full variable domain is EAQVTQNPRYLITVTGKKLTVTCSQNMNHEYMSWYRQDPGLGLRQIYYSMNVEVTDKGDVPEGYKVSRKEKRNFPLILESPSPNQTSLYFCASSFGGAVNEKLFFGSGTQLSVL.

The J gene is TRBJ1-1, the V gene TRBV14, with D perhaps matching TRBD1 (6 bases). The length of the CDR3 is 15 residues. V was shortened by 3 bases and J by 5 bases, with 16 bases between the two germline ends. Germline CDR1 is SGHDN and CDR2 is FVKESK. CDR3: CASSHPRGARTEAFF. The CDR3 nucleotides are TGTGCCAGCAGCCACCCCCGGGGGGCTCGGACTGAAGCTTTCTTT.

The chain employs TRBV5-4 and TRBJ2-6, with 8 nucleotides matching TRBD1. J was trimmed by 1 base and V by 1 base; bases with no gene match: 4. The CDR3 contains 17 residues. CDR1 and CDR2 (germline): SGHNT, YYREEE (reference sequence). This chain's CDR3 is CASSLRQGASGANVLTF. CDR3 in DNA: TGTGCCAGCAGCTTGAGGCAGGGGGCATCTGGGGCCAACGTCCTGACTTTC.

This clone was recorded a few times. V usage is TRBV11-1 and J usage is TRBJ2-7, with D tentatively TRBD2 (5 bases). CDR1 and CDR2 from the germline V gene are SGHAT and FQDESV (reference sequence). The V end lost 2 bases, the J end lost 7 bases, and 12 bases lay between the germline ends. CDR3 length: 13 residues. The CDR3 sequence: CASSLTRVGEQYF. Here the CDR3 DNA reads TGTGCCAGCAGCTTAACGAGGGTCGGGGAGCAGTACTTC. The whole variable domain, filled in from reference TRBV11-1 and TRBJ2-7, reads EAEVAQSPRYKITEKSQAVAFWCDPISGHATLYWYRQILGQGPELLVQFQDESVVDDSQLPKDRFSAERLKGVDSTLKIQPAELGDSAMYLCASSLTRVGEQYFGPGTRLTVT.

The V and J genes are TRBV5-3 and TRBJ2-3; 8 nucleotides line up with TRBD2. TRBV5-3 is known as an ORF, though its function is uncertain. The CDR3 is 18 amino acids. V was clipped by 0 bases and J by 4 bases; unmatched bases: 13. CDR3 in amino acids: CARSLVWGGRRTPDTQYF. The CDR3 bases are TGTGCCAGAAGCTTGGTTTGGGGCGGGAGGAGGACGCCAGATACGCAGTATTTT.

This clone has only a few counts. The CDR3 coding sequence is TGTGCCAGCAGTCTGACTAGCGGTGGAGAGACCCAGTACTTC. Protein sequence: CASSLTSGGETQYF. This rearrangement joins TRBV6-2 or TRBV6-3 to TRBJ2-5; the match to TRBD2 covers 9 bases. In germline, CDR1 is MNHEY, CDR2 SVGEGT. The CDR3 contains 14 residues. With V trimmed by 5 bases and J by 4 bases, 5 bases remained unmatched.

The chain combines TRBV5-1 with TRBJ2-7; TRBD2 is a possible D gene (7 bases). Between the trimmed V and J ends, which lost 1 base and 5 bases, there was a span of 10 bases. The CDR3 runs to 13 residues. Germline V gene data show CDR1 as SGHRS and CDR2 as YFSETQ. The CDR3 spells CASSLWGGDEQYF. The CDR3 DNA reads as TGCGCCAGCAGCTTGTGGGGGGGCGACGAGCAGTACTTC.

This chain connects TRBV3-1 (or the pseudogene TRBV3-2) to TRBJ2-2, with 9 bases that match TRBD1. CDR1 LGHDT and CDR2 YNNKEL come from the germline V gene (reference sequence). V lost 1 base to trimming and J lost 0 bases; unmatched junction nucleotides: 6. The CDR3 sequence is 18 residues long. The CDR3: CASSQVIWTGANTGELFF. CDR3 in DNA: TGTGCCAGCAGCCAAGTCATCTGGACAGGGGCGAACACCGGGGAGCTGTTTTTT.

The J gene is TRBJ2-7, the V gene TRBV10-1; perhaps TRBD2 as D (6 bases). V shed 6 bases and J shed 2 bases, with 8 bases lying between them. Germline lookup yields CDR1 WNHNN and CDR2 SYGVQD (reference sequence). The CDR3 is 12 residues long. CDR3 bases: TGCGCCAGCAGGGGGGGAACCTACGAGCAGTACTTC. This gives the protein CASRGGTYEQYF.

The chain is built from TRBV5-1 and TRBJ2-2; 7 nucleotides line up with TRBD2. J gave up 2 bases and V 0 bases, and 10 bases lay outside the gene matches. CDR3 length: 18 residues. Germline V lookup: CDR1 SGHRS, CDR2 YFSETQ. CDR3 coding DNA: TGCGCCAGCAGCTTGGAGGGAGGGGCCCCACTAAACACCGGGGAGCTGTTTTTT. Translated, it gives CASSLEGGAPLNTGELFF.

Here the CDR3 DNA reads TGCGCCAGCAGCTTGAACGAACAGGGTTCCCGAGATGGCTACACCTTC. It codes for CASSLNEQGSRDGYTF. The V and J genes are TRBV5-1 and TRBJ1-2, with D perhaps TRBD1 (6 bases). Trimming shortened V by 1 base and J by 6 bases, and 19 bases separated the two germline ends. Germline V gene lookup returns CDR1 SGHRS and CDR2 YFSETQ. This CDR3 is built from 16 residues.

This chain's CDR3 is CASSGGTSGSNEQFF. CDR3 in DNA: TGCGCCAGCAGCGGGGGGACTAGCGGGAGCAATGAGCAGTTCTTC. The chain joins TRBV5-1 to TRBJ2-1, with 14 bases fitting TRBD2. This CDR3 is built from 15 residues. J lost 6 bases, V lost 4 bases, and 3 bases had no gene match. Germline V gene sequence: CDR1 SGHRS, CDR2 YFSETQ.

The J gene is TRBJ2-5, the V gene TRBV9, with D unclear. CDR1 is SGDLS and CDR2 is YYNGEE in the germline V gene. Trimming took off 4 bases at V and 1 base at J, with 14 bases between the two ends. The CDR3 covers 15 residues. The CDR3 region has the DNA TGTGCCAGCAGCCCTAGAGGCCGAGCCCAAGAGACCCAGTACTTC. Translation: CASSPRGRAQETQYF.

The chain has TRBV27 and TRBJ1-5; TRBD1 is a possible D gene (6 bases). This CDR3 region has 15 residues. V was trimmed by 5 bases and J by 4 bases, leaving 15 bases between them. Germline CDR1 reads MNHEY; CDR2 reads SMNVEV (reference sequence). CDR3 sequence: CASSPTGTRNQPQHF. In DNA form, the CDR3 reads TGTGCCAGCAGTCCTACCGGGACACGAAATCAGCCCCAGCATTTT.